This T cell receptor (beta chain) was found in a study of blood T cell repertoires in COVID-19. Study details: Both acute and convalescent COVID-19 samples were obtained from the United States, Italy and Spain.

Authors' processing steps: Reference gene primer amplification gave estimated nucleated cell counts. Assay used: immunoSEQ multiplex PCR; TCRdb lists only in-frame clones, some missing. The DNA gave D and trimming, while V, J and clone size come from that table. The table records about 180,000 clones, roughly four fifths of them present only once. The V and J ends lost 2 bases and 4 bases respectively, with 14 bases between them. This CDR3 spans 16 amino acids. Germline lookup yields CDR1 SGHTA and CDR2 FQGNSA. Seattle patients were enrolled during active infection and followed longitudinally. Source material: peripheral blood. V and J are TRBV7-2 and TRBJ2-2; tentative D call: TRBD2 (6 bases). This sequence originates from a woman aged 70-85 years with COVID-19, enrolled during active disease. CDR3 in amino acids: CASSLLGGGTTGELFF. The DNA for the CDR3 is TGTGCCAGCAGCTTACTCGGGGGAGGCACCACCGGGGAGCTGTTTTTT.